This TCR beta chain was identified during a study of Graves' ophthalmopathy and Graves' hyperthyroidism. Study-wide context: Before any treatment was given, at initial diagnosis, peripheral blood was collected.

The CDR3 contains 14 residues. The germline CDR1 and CDR2 sequences are DFQATT and SNEGSKA (reference sequence). Amplified material comprised TCR beta CDR3 regions derived from RNA transcripts. The first-round RT-PCR employed HTBI primers together with the Qiagen OneStep RT-PCR kit. A multiplex PCR was then performed as the second round. TCRdb passed the multiplex PCR reads through MiXCR, listing each CDR3 protein once. Among some 390,000 distinct CDR3 sequences listed, about 17% were seen once. This clonotype was obtained from a woman aged 18-30 years with Graves' ophthalmopathy. Sequencing used peripheral blood. This rearrangement joins TRBV20-1 to TRBJ2-5, with D maybe TRBD1 (7 bases). The CDR3 DNA is TGCAGCCGGTCAGGGGGGTACGGGTTGGAGACCCAGTACTTC. The encoded protein is CSRSGGYGLETQYF.